This T cell receptor beta chain came from a study of cytomegalovirus exposure and HLA in healthy donors. About the research overall: An early data release held tens of millions of unique TCRs from HLA-typed donors.

The germline V gene encodes CDR1 MNHEY and CDR2 SMNVEV (reference sequence). This CDR3 has 15 residues. The V and J ends lost 11 bases and 0 bases respectively, with 20 bases between them. The study's findings and limits: Cytomegalovirus status was reportedly diagnosed by the classifier with high sensitivity and specificity. Earlier findings revealed that most TCR beta V segments proved productive either about 87% or about 30% of the time.

Remarks on this clone: Its antigen is not known.

Researchers ran the PCR with 60 Vbeta and 13 Jbeta primers. Profiling relied on immunoSEQ multiplex PCR, and the TCRdb table lists in-frame clones only, not all of them. The listing records some 200,000 clones. This receptor was taken from a boy younger than 18 in good health and CMV-seronegative. The chain carries TRBV27 and TRBJ2-7; TRBD2 might be the D (6 bases). Sequencing was carried out using PBMCs. CDR3 in amino acids: CASHPGGGGSYEQYF. The CDR3 DNA is TGTGCCTCTCACCCCGGGGGAGGTGGCTCCTACGAGCAGTACTTC.